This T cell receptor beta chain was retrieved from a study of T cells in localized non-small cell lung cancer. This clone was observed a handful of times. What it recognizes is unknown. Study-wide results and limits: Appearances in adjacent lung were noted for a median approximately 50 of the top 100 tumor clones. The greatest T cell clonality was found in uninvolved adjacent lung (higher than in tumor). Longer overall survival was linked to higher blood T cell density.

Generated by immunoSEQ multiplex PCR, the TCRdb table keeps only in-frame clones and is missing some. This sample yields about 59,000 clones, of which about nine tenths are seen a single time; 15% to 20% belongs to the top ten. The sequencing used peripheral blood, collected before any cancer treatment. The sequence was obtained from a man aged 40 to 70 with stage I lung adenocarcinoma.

In DNA form, the CDR3 reads TGCGCCAGCAGGCCAACCAGCGGGCCCGGAAATGAGCAGTTCTTC. Its translation: CASRPTSGPGNEQFF. The V call is TRBV5-1, the J call TRBJ2-1; tentatively, D is TRBD2 (6 bases). Germline lookup yields CDR1 SGHRS and CDR2 YFSETQ. The CDR3 sequence is 15 residues long. V was cut by 5 bases and J by 7 bases, with 19 bases left in between.